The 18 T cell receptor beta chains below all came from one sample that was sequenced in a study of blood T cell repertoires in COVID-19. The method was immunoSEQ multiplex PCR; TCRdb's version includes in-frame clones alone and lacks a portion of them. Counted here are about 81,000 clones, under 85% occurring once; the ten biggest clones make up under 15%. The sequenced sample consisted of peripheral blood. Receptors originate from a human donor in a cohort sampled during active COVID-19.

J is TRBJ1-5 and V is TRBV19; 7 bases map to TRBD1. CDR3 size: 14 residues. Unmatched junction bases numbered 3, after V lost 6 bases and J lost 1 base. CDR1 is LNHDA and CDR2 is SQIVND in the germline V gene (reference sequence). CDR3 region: CASRGGASNQPQHF. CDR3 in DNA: TGTGCCAGTAGAGGGGGCGCGAGCAATCAGCCCCAGCATTTT.

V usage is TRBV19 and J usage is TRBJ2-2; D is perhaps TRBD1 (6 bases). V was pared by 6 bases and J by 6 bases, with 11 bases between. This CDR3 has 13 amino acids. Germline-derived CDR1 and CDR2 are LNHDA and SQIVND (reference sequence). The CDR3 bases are TGTGCCAGTAGCCAAACAGGGTCCGGGGAGCTGTTTTTT. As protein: CASSQTGSGELFF.

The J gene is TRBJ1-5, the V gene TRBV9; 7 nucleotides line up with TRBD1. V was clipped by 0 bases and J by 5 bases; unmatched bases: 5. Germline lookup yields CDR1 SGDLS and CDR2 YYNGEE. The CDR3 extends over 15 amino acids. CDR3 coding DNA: TGTGCCAGCAGCGTAGGGGGGGACAGAGATCAGCCCCAGCATTTT. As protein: CASSVGGDRDQPQHF.

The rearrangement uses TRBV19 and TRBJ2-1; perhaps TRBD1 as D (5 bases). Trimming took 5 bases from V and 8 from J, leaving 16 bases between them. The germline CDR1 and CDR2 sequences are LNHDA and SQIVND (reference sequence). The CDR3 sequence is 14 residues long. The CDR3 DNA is TGTGCCAGTAGTTTTTGGGGCCAAAGGGATGAGCAGTTCTTC. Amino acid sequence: CASSFWGQRDEQFF.

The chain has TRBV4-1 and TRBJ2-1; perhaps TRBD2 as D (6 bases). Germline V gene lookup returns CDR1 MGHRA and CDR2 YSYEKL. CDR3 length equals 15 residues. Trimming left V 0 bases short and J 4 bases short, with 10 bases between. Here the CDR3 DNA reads TGCGCCAGCAGCCAAGAGGAGGGCCCTTACAATGAGCAGTTCTTC. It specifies CASSQEEGPYNEQFF.

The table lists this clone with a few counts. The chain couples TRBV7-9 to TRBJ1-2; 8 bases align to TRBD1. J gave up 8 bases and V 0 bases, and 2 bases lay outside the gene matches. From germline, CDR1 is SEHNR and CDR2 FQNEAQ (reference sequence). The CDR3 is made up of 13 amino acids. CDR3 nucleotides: TGTGCCAGCAGCTTAGCAGGACAGGGAGGCTACACCTTC. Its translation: CASSLAGQGGYTF.

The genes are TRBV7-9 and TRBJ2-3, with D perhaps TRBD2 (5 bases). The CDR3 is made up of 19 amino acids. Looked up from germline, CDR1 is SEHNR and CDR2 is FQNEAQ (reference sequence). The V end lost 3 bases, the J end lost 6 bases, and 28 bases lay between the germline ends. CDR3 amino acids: CASSFEAWSGFQTFDTQYF. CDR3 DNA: TGTGCCAGCAGCTTTGAGGCGTGGAGCGGATTCCAAACTTTCGATACGCAGTATTTT.

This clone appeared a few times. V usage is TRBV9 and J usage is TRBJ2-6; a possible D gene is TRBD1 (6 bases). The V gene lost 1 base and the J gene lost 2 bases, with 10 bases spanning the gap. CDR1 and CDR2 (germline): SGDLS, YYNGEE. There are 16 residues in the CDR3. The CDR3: CASSVTGKTGANVLTF. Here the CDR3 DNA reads TGTGCCAGCAGCGTAACAGGGAAGACTGGGGCCAACGTCCTGACTTTC.

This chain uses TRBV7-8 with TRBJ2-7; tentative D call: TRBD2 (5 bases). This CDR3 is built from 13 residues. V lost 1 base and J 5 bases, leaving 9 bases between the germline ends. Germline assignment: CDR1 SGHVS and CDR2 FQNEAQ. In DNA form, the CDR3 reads TGTGCCAGCAGCTTAGACGGGGTCAACGAGCAGTACTTC. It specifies CASSLDGVNEQYF. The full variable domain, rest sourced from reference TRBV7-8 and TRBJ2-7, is GAGVSQSPRYKVAKRGQDVALRCDPISGHVSLFWYQQALGQGPEFLTYFQNEAQLDKSGLPSDRFFAERPEGSVSTLKIQRTQQEDSAVYLCASSLDGVNEQYFGPGTRLTVT.

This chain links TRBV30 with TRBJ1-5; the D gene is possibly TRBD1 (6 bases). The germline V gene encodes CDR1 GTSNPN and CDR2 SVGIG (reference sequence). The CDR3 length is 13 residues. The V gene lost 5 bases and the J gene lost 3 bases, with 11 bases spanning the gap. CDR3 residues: CAWATGLNQPQHF. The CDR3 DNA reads TGTGCCTGGGCGACAGGACTCAATCAGCCCCAGCATTTT.

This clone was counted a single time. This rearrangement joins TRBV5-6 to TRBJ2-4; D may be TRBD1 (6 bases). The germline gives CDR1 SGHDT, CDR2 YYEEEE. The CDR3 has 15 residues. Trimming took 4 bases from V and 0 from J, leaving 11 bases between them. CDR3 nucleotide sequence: TGTGCCAGCAGCCTCGGACAGATAGCCAAAAACATTCAGTACTTC. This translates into CASSLGQIAKNIQYF.

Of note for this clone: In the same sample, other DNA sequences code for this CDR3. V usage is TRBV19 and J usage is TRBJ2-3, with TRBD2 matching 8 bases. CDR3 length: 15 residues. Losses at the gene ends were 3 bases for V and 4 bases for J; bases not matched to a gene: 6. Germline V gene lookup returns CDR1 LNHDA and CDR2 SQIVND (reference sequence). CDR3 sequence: CASSIGGGRADTQYF. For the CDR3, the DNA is TGTGCCAGTAGTATCGGGGGGGGTCGAGCAGATACGCAGTATTTT.

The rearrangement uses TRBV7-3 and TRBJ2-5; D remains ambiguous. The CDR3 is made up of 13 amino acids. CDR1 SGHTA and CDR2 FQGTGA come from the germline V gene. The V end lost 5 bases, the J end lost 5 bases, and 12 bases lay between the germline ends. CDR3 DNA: TGTGCCAGCAGCGCCCAGGATGGGGAGACCCAGTACTTC. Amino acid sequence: CASSAQDGETQYF.

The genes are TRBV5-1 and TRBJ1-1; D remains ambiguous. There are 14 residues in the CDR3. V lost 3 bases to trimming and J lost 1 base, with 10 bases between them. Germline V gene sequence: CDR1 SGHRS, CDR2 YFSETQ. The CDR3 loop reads CASSSTQTNTEAFF. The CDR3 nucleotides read TGCGCCAGCAGCTCTACACAGACGAACACTGAAGCTTTCTTT.

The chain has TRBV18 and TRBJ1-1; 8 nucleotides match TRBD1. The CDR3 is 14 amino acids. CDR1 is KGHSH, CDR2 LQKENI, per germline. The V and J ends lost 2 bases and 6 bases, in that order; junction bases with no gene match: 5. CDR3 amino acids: CASSPSKTGAEAFF. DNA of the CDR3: TGTGCCAGCTCACCATCGAAGACAGGGGCTGAAGCTTTCTTT.

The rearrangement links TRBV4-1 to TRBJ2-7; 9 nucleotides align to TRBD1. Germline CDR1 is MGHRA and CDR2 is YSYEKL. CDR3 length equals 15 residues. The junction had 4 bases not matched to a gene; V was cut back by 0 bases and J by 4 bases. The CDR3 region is CASSQDGTGTYEQYF. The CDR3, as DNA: TGCGCCAGCAGCCAAGATGGGACAGGGACATACGAGCAGTACTTC.

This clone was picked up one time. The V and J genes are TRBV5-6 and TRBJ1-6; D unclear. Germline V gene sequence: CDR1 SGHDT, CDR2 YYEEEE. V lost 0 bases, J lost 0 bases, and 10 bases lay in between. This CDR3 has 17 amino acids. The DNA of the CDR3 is TGTGCCAGCAGCTTGGCGGAAGCGAGCTCCTATAATTCACCCCTCCACTTT. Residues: CASSLAEASSYNSPLHF.

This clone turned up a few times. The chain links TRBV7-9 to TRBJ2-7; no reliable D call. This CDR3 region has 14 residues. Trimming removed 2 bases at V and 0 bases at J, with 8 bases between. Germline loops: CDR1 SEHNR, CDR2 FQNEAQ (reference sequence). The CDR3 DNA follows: TGTGCCAGCAGCTTATCGCCCGGCTCCTACGAGCAGTACTTC. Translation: CASSLSPGSYEQYF.